This TCR beta chain was retrieved from a study of blood T cell repertoires in COVID-19. This clone has just one count. As handled by the study authors: It was from reference gene primer amplification that nucleated cell counts were estimated. Sequenced by immunoSEQ multiplex PCR; TCRdb stores in-frame clones only, minus some. D and trimming come from the DNA, and the V and J calls and clone size come from that table. The repertoire consists of fewer than 80,000 clones, with 87% occurring once and the leading ten covering more than 7.5%. The V gene lost 6 bases and the J gene lost 4 bases, with 12 bases spanning the gap. The CDR3 is made up of 13 amino acids.

This chain connects TRBV12-3 or TRBV12-4 to TRBJ1-1; D might be TRBD1 (6 bases). Sequenced material: peripheral blood. The clonotype comes from a man in his thirties or forties with acute or convalescent COVID-19. The DNA of the CDR3 is TGTGCCAGCAGACTCAACAGGGCCACTGAAGCTTTCTTT. Its translation: CASRLNRATEAFF.